This T cell receptor (beta chain) was recovered during a study of T cell changes during pregnancy in multiple sclerosis. TCRdb's copy holds only in-frame clones and misses some; the assay was immunoSEQ multiplex PCR. The sample lists under 55,000 clones, over 80% seen once, with about 10% in the top ten. Germline V gives CDR1 LNHDA, CDR2 SQIVND (reference sequence). V lost 7 bases, J lost 4 bases, and 7 bases lay in between. The CDR3 loop spans 11 amino acids. The chain carries TRBV19 and TRBJ1-2; D is unresolved. The sequence derives from a female donor with multiple sclerosis, enrolled in a pregnancy study. The specimen was CD8+ T cells from peripheral blood mononuclear cells, collected after pregnancy. This CDR3 reads CASMSSYGYTF. In DNA, the CDR3 is TGTGCCAGTATGTCCAGCTATGGCTACACCTTC. Using reference TRBV19 and TRBJ1-2 for the parts outside the CDR3, the full variable domain is DGGITQSPKYLFRKEGQNVTLSCEQNLNHDAMYWYRQDPGQGLRLIYYSQIVNDFQKGDIAEGYSVSREKKESFPLTVTSAQKNPTAFYLCASMSSYGYTFGSGTRLTVV.